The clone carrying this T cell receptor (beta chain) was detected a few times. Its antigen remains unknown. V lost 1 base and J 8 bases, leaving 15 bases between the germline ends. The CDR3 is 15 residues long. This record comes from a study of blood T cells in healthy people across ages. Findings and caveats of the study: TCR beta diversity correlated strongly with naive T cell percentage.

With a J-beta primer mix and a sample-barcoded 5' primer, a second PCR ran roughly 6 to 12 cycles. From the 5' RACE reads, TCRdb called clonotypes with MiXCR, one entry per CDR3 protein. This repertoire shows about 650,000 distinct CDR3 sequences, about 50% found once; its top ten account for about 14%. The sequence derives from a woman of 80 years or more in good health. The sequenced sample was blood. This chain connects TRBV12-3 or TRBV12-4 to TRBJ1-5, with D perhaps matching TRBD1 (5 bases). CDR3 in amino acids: CASSLEGSGGEPQHF. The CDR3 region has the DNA TGTGCCAGCAGTTTAGAGGGCAGCGGGGGAGAGCCCCAGCATTTT.